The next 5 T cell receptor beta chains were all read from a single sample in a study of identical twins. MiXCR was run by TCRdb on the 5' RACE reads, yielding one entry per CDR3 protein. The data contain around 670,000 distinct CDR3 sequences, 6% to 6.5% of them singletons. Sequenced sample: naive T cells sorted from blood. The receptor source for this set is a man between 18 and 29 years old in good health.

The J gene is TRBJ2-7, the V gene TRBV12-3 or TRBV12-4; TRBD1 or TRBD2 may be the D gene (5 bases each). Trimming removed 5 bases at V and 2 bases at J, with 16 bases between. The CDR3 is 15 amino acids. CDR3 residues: CASSPGTARTYEQYF. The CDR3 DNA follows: TGTGCCAGCAGTCCCGGGACGGCCAGGACCTACGAGCAGTACTTC.

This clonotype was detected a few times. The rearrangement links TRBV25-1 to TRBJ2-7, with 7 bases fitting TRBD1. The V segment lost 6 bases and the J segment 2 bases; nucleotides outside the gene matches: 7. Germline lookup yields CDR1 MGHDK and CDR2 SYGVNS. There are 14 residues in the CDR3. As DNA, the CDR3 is TGTGCCAGCAGGTCGGGGCAGGGGGCCTACGAGCAGTACTTC. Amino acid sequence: CASRSGQGAYEQYF.

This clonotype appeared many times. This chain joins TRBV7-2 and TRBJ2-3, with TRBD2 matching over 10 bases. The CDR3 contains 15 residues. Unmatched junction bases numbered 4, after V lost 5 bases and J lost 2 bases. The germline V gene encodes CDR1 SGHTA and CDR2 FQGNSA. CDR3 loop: CASSILAGHTDTQYF. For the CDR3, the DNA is TGTGCCAGCAGCATACTAGCGGGGCACACAGATACGCAGTATTTT.

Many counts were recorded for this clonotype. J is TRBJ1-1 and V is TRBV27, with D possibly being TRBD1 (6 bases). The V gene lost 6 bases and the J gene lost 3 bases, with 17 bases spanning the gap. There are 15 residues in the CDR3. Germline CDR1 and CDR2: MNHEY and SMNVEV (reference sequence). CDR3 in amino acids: CASRDLPGGHTEAFF. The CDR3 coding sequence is TGTGCCAGCAGGGACCTCCCCGGGGGGCACACTGAAGCTTTCTTT.

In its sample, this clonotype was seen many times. Here the CDR3 reads CASSFKGGAGELFF. The CDR3, as DNA: TGTGCCAGCAGTTTCAAGGGAGGAGCGGGGGAGCTGTTTTTT. The chain links TRBV12-3 or TRBV12-4 to TRBJ2-2; a possible D gene is TRBD2 (6 bases). The CDR3 has 14 amino acids. V lost 3 bases to trimming and J lost 8 bases, with 13 bases between them.